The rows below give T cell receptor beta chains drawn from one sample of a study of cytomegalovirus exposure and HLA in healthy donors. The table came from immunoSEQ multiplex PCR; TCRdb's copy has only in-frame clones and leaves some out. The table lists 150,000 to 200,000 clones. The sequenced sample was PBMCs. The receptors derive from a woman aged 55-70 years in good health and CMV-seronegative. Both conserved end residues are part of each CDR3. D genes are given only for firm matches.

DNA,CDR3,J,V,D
TGTGCCACCAGCAGAGATTCACCGGGAAGCTCCTACAATGAGCAGTTCTTC,CATSRDSPGSSYNEQFF,TRBJ2-1,TRBV15,NA
TGTGCCAGCAGCATCACAGGGGGCATCACTGAAGCTTTCTTT,CASSITGGITEAFF,TRBJ1-1,TRBV27,TRBD1
TGTGCCAGCAGTTTTCAGGGGGCGCCTAACTATGGCTACACCTTC,CASSFQGAPNYGYTF,TRBJ1-2,TRBV27,TRBD1
TGTGCCAGCTCCCTCGTCCAGTTCGCGAACACCGGGGAGCTGTTTTTT,CASSLVQFANTGELFF,TRBJ2-2,TRBV18,NA
TGTGCCAGCAGTCTCCCGGGACAGGGATTCTACGAGCAGTACTTC,CASSLPGQGFYEQYF,TRBJ2-7,TRBV5-6,TRBD1
TGTGCCAGCAGCTTGGCAGGGGCTCCCTATAATTCACCCCTCCACTTT,CASSLAGAPYNSPLHF,TRBJ1-6,TRBV5-8,NA
TGTGCCAGCAGCTTATCAGGGGGCCGGGGCACTGAAGCTTTCTTT,CASSLSGGRGTEAFF,TRBJ1-1,TRBV5-4,TRBD1
TGTGCCAGCAGCTTAGCGGTCACCTACGAGCAGTACTTC,CASSLAVTYEQYF,TRBJ2-7,TRBV13,NA
TGTGCCAGCTCACCTAGACAGGGGGCGATGGACGGTGGCTACACCTTC,CASSPRQGAMDGGYTF,TRBJ1-2,TRBV18,TRBD1
TGTGCCAGCAGCTTACTCGGTCTTATGACCGGGGAGCTGTTTTTT,CASSLLGLMTGELFF,TRBJ2-2,TRBV7-2,NA
TGTGTCAGAAGCCAGGGCGGCTACGAGCAGTACTTC,CVRSQGGYEQYF,TRBJ2-7,TRBV7-5,NA
TGTGCCAGCAGCGTAGCGTACGAGCAGTACTTC,CASSVAYEQYF,TRBJ2-7,TRBV9,NA
TGCGCCAGCAGCTTGGCCGTTAGCGGGAGCGCAGGGTCAGAGACCCAGTACTTC,CASSLAVSGSAGSETQYF,TRBJ2-5,TRBV5-1,TRBD2
TGCGCCAGCAGCTTGTATACCGGAGGGCCCACAGATATGCAGTATTTT,CASSLYTGGPTDMQYF,TRBJ2-3,TRBV5-1,NA
TGTGCTAGTGCCCTGGGGCTAGCGGGAGGAGAAGAGACCCAGTACTTC,CASALGLAGGEETQYF,TRBJ2-5,TRBV12-5,TRBD2
TGTGCCAGCAGCTCCCCCCGGGGGCGGGGGGGCCCAAAAAACATTCAGTACTTC,CASSSPRGRGGPKNIQYF,TRBJ2-4,TRBV7-2,TRBD2
TGCGCCAGCAGCAGGGGGCCGGACCTGAACACTGAAGCTTTCTTT,CASSRGPDLNTEAFF,TRBJ1-1,TRBV5-1,TRBD1
TGTGCCAGCAGCCCCGGGGGGATAGCGACCAATGAGCAGTTCTTC,CASSPGGIATNEQFF,TRBJ2-1,TRBV7-7,TRBD2
TGTGCCAGCAGCTCCTCAGGGACTGCTAACTATGGCTACACCTTC,CASSSSGTANYGYTF,TRBJ1-2,TRBV7-9,NA
TGTGCCAGCAGCTTGGGGACTAGCGGGTACAATGAGCAGTTCTTC,CASSLGTSGYNEQFF,TRBJ2-1,TRBV7-9,TRBD2
TGTGCCAGCAGCTTAGTGGGGGGGCGCGGCCCTGAAGCTTTCTTT,CASSLVGGRGPEAFF,TRBJ1-1,TRBV7-9,NA